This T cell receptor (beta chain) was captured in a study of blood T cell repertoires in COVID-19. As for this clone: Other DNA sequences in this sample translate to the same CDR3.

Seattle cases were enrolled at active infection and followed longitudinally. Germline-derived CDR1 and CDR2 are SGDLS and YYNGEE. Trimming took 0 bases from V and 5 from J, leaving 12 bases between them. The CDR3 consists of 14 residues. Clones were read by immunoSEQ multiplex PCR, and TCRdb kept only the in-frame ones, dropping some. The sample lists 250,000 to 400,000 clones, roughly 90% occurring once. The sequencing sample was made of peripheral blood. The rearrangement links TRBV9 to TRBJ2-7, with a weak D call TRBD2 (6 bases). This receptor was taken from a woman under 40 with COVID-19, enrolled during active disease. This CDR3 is CASSVGTGGDEQYF. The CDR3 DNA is TGTGCCAGCAGCGTAGGGACCGGAGGGGACGAGCAGTACTTC.